This T cell receptor beta chain stems from a study of cytomegalovirus exposure and HLA in healthy donors. PCR involved 60 Vbeta and 13 Jbeta primers. Using immunoSEQ multiplex PCR, the repertoire was profiled, and TCRdb retains in-frame clones only, with some absent. The sample carries around 100,000 clones, approximately 64% recorded once. Trimming removed 3 bases from V and 6 bases from J, with 14 bases in between. This CDR3 region has 15 residues. Germline V CDR1 and CDR2: LNHDA, SQIVND (reference sequence). General observations from the study: A few CMV-associated chains proved CMV antigen-specific in vitro. Most TCRs appeared rarely, but some public TCRs recurred in many donors.

Concerning this clone itself: The antigen remains undetermined.

The receptor was isolated from a human donor in good health. The chain recombines TRBV19 with TRBJ2-2, with D perhaps matching TRBD1 (6 bases). The specimen was PBMCs. The CDR3: CASSIFSRGAGELFF. CDR3 coding DNA: TGTGCCAGTAGTATTTTCTCCAGGGGCGCCGGGGAGCTGTTTTTT.